This TCR beta chain emerged from a study of kidney transplant recipient with SARS-CoV-2 infection. Comments on this clonotype: The junction differs from germline at one of its ends, possibly a read error.

The CDR3 contains 14 residues. Germline CDR1 reads SGHTA; CDR2 reads FQGNSA. TCRdb processed the reads anew with MiXCR; each CDR3 protein has one entry. The sample holds 200,000 to 300,000 distinct CDR3 sequences, under 30% seen once. Here the sequenced sample was a blood sample, taken at baseline and on roughly day 120 from a kidney transplant recipient. This chain uses TRBV7-2 with TRBJ2-1; 7 bases agree with TRBD2. The receptor comes from a young adult male patient who had COVID-19 and was a kidney transplant recipient. A share of the T cells may be of graft donor origin. This CDR3 reads CASSRASGDNGQFF. In nucleotides, the CDR3 is TGTGCCAGCAGCCGGGCTAGCGGTGACAATGGGCAGTTCTTC.